One and the same sample provided the 27 T cell receptor beta chains below, sequenced in a study of blood T cell repertoires in COVID-19. Repertoires were generated with immunoSEQ multiplex PCR, while TCRdb's copy carries only in-frame clones and drops some. The table has 90,000 to 150,000 clones, over 75% seen once. The sample was peripheral blood. The receptors derive from a man aged 65 to 79 with active or convalescent COVID-19.

This chain connects TRBV3-1 (or the pseudogene TRBV3-2) to TRBJ2-7; 7 bases match TRBD2. V lost 1 base, J lost 2 bases, and 5 bases stayed unmatched. The germline CDR1 and CDR2 sequences are LGHDT and YNNKEL (reference sequence). The CDR3 is 15 residues long. DNA of the CDR3: TGTGCCAGCAGCCAAGCTGCTAGCGGTCCCTACGAGCAGTACTTC. The encoded protein is CASSQAASGPYEQYF.

This chain joins TRBV6-5 and TRBJ2-3, with 11 bases fitting TRBD2. V lost 5 bases and J lost 6; bases outside the gene matches: 7. There are 15 residues in the CDR3. In germline, CDR1 is MNHEY, CDR2 SVGAGI. CDR3 in DNA: TGTGCCAGCAGTACGACTAGCGGGAATTTTGATACGCAGTATTTT. This gives the protein CASSTTSGNFDTQYF.

The table lists this clone with a count of one. The chain links TRBV5-1 to TRBJ2-7; 8 bases align to TRBD2. V shed 3 bases and J 1 base; nucleotides not matched to a gene: 3. The CDR3 runs to 14 residues. The germline V gene encodes CDR1 SGHRS and CDR2 YFSETQ. CDR3 loop: CASSWSGGSYEQYF. In DNA form, the CDR3 reads TGCGCCAGCAGCTGGTCGGGAGGGTCCTACGAGCAGTACTTC.

The genes are TRBV18 and TRBJ1-1, with TRBD1 identical over 10 bases. This CDR3 has 19 residues. The trim removed 1 base at V and 5 bases at J, leaving 16 bases unmatched. The germline V gene has CDR1 KGHSH and CDR2 LQKENI. Here the CDR3 DNA reads TGTGCCAGCTCACCACTAGATCTCGGGGACAGGGGTCTTAGGACTGAAGCTTTCTTT. Its translation is CASSPLDLGDRGLRTEAFF.

This sequence joins TRBV27 and TRBJ1-6, with 9 bases fitting TRBD1. Unmatched junction bases numbered 6, after V lost 5 bases and J lost 10 bases. Germline CDR1 is MNHEY and CDR2 is SMNVEV (reference sequence). This CDR3 is built from 14 residues. The CDR3 region has the DNA TGTGCCAGCAGTCCGGGACAGGGTACGTCACCCCTCCACTTT. Encoded protein: CASSPGQGTSPLHF.

The rearrangement joins TRBV6-5 to TRBJ1-5; no clear D. Trimming removed 5 bases at V and 3 bases at J, with 11 bases between. In germline, CDR1 is MNHEY, CDR2 SVGAGI. This CDR3 has 14 amino acids. DNA of the CDR3: TGTGCCAGCAGTAACCGGGAAGCCAATCAGCCCCAGCATTTT. It encodes CASSNREANQPQHF.

The CDR3 DNA sequence: TGTGCCAGCAGCCCGCCAGTGGACAGCAGAGGCAGCAATCAGCCCCAGCATTTT. It encodes CASSPPVDSRGSNQPQHF. The chain employs TRBV21-1 and TRBJ1-5; the table's D gene call, TRBD1, was not cross checked with the DNA. TRBV21-1 is assigned pseudogene status. The CDR3 extends over 18 amino acids.

The rearrangement joins TRBV5-1 to TRBJ1-5; D may be TRBD1 (6 bases). The germline gives CDR1 SGHRS, CDR2 YFSETQ. V was pared by 0 bases and J by 6 bases, with 13 bases between. The CDR3 runs 15 residues. The CDR3 DNA follows: TGCGCCAGCAGCTTGGCCGGGGACATCGGTCAGCCCCAGCATTTT. Protein product: CASSLAGDIGQPQHF. The full variable domain, its missing parts supplied by reference TRBV5-1 and TRBJ1-5, is KAGVTQTPRYLIKTRGQQVTLSCSPISGHRSVSWYQQTPGQGLQFLFEYFSETQRNKGNFPGRFSGRQFSNSRSEMNVSTLELGDSALYLCASSLAGDIGQPQHFGDGTRLSIL.

The genes are TRBV6-5 and TRBJ1-4, with D perhaps matching TRBD1 (5 bases). V lost 2 bases and J lost 8, with 15 bases in between. Germline V gene data show CDR1 as MNHEY and CDR2 as SVGAGI. This CDR3 is 15 amino acids long. CDR3 sequence (DNA): TGTGCCAGCAGTTACGGCGAAGGGGTGGAAGAAAAACTGTTTTTT. Residues: CASSYGEGVEEKLFF.

This chain connects TRBV24-1 to TRBJ2-7, with 11 bases matching TRBD1. The trim removed 4 bases at V and 3 bases at J, leaving 13 bases unmatched. The CDR3 loop spans 18 amino acids. The germline V gene encodes CDR1 KGHDR and CDR2 SFDVKD. As DNA, the CDR3 is TGTGCCACCAGTGACCGCGGGACAGGGGGGCGAGATGACTACGAGCAGTACTTC. Translated: CATSDRGTGGRDDYEQYF.

The chain is built from TRBV18 and TRBJ2-2; 7 positions agree with TRBD1. Germline V gene lookup returns CDR1 KGHSH and CDR2 LQKENI. V was clipped by 6 bases and J by 5 bases; unmatched bases: 9. The CDR3 contains 15 residues. CDR3 sequence reads: CASSPMTGITGELFF. CDR3 DNA sequence: TGTGCCAGCTCTCCTATGACAGGGATTACCGGGGAGCTGTTTTTT.

The chain recombines TRBV5-1 with TRBJ2-3, with a weak D call TRBD1 (6 bases). Trimming took 0 bases from V and 2 from J, leaving 10 bases between them. This CDR3 has 15 residues. Per germline, CDR1 SGHRS and CDR2 YFSETQ. The CDR3: CASSLATGPTDTQYF. The CDR3 region has the DNA TGCGCCAGCAGCTTGGCGACAGGACCCACAGATACGCAGTATTTT.

V and J are TRBV28 and TRBJ2-7, with 7 bases matching TRBD1. With V trimmed by 6 bases and J by 1 base, 6 bases remained unmatched. The CDR3 has 14 amino acids. CDR1 is MDHEN and CDR2 is SYDVKM in the germline V gene. CDR3 DNA: TGTGCCAGCAGCCCGACAGGGCTTTCCTACGAGCAGTACTTC. Protein product: CASSPTGLSYEQYF.

This chain uses TRBV19 with TRBJ2-7, with 7 bases lining up with TRBD1. CDR3 length: 17 residues. Germline V gives CDR1 LNHDA, CDR2 SQIVND (reference sequence). V shed 4 bases, J shed 4 bases, and the junction held 16 bases outside the gene matches. The CDR3 sequence is CASSSRISGQQYYEQYF. DNA for the CDR3: TGTGCCAGTAGTAGCCGAATCTCGGGACAGCAATATTACGAGCAGTACTTC.

This clone was seen a single time. The chain joins TRBV11-2 to TRBJ2-6; D might be TRBD2 (5 bases). Trimming stripped 2 bases from V and 2 bases from J, with 7 bases between. This CDR3 is built from 15 residues. Germline V gene data show CDR1 as SGHAT and CDR2 as FQNNGV. The CDR3 DNA reads TGTGCCAGCAGCTTAAGAGGGCCTGGGGCCAACGTCCTGACTTTC. Translated: CASSLRGPGANVLTF.

In this sample, this clone turned up a few times. The gene calls are TRBV6-5 and TRBJ2-7, with TRBD1 identical over 10 bases. Germline CDR1 reads MNHEY; CDR2 reads SVGAGI. The CDR3 totals 15 residues. V was clipped by 0 bases and J by 5 bases; unmatched bases: 4. CDR3 sequence: CASSYSWTGGNEQYF. For the CDR3, the DNA is TGTGCCAGCAGTTACTCCTGGACAGGGGGGAACGAGCAGTACTTC.

V is TRBV20-1 and J is TRBJ2-7, with a possible D match to TRBD1 (5 bases). In germline, CDR1 is DFQATT, CDR2 SNEGSKA (reference sequence). The V end was cut by 3 bases, the J end by 2 bases, with 11 bases between. The CDR3 runs 13 residues. Here the CDR3 DNA reads TGCAGTGCTAGTGCAGGGCTAACCTACGAGCAGTACTTC. Amino acids: CSASAGLTYEQYF.

The rearrangement links TRBV6-5 to TRBJ1-6; 8 nucleotides agree with TRBD1. J gave up 8 bases and V 6 bases, and 6 bases lay outside the gene matches. The CDR3 has 14 residues. CDR1 MNHEY and CDR2 SVGAGI come from the germline V gene. The chain's CDR3 is CASSWTGRDSPLHF. The CDR3 region has the DNA TGTGCCAGCAGCTGGACAGGGCGGGATTCACCCCTCCACTTT.

V gene TRBV5-1 combines with J gene TRBJ2-2; 9 bases agree with TRBD1. V lost 0 bases and J lost 6; bases outside the gene matches: 6. Germline CDR1 reads SGHRS; CDR2 reads YFSETQ. The CDR3 is 16 residues long. CDR3: CASSLGFGQGPGELFF. In DNA, the CDR3 is TGCGCCAGCAGCTTGGGATTCGGACAGGGGCCCGGGGAGCTGTTTTTT. Together with reference TRBV5-1 and TRBJ2-2, the CDR3 gives the full variable domain: KAGVTQTPRYLIKTRGQQVTLSCSPISGHRSVSWYQQTPGQGLQFLFEYFSETQRNKGNFPGRFSGRQFSNSRSEMNVSTLELGDSALYLCASSLGFGQGPGELFFGEGSRLTVL.

The CDR3 nucleotides are TGTGCCAGCAGTCCCTACGATAGTGGTCAGCCCCAGCATTTT. Protein sequence: CASSPYDSGQPQHF. J is TRBJ1-5 and V is TRBV27, with D hard to call. The CDR3 is 14 residues long. Germline V gives CDR1 MNHEY, CDR2 SMNVEV (reference sequence). V lost 5 bases, J lost 6 bases, and 14 bases lay in between.

V is TRBV28 and J is TRBJ1-5; possibly TRBD1 for D (6 bases). The CDR3 consists of 15 residues. V was shortened by 2 bases and J by 10 bases, with 18 bases between the two germline ends. The germline gives CDR1 MDHEN, CDR2 SYDVKM. The CDR3 bases are TGTGCCAGCAGTTTACCCCCAGGGACAATCAGCCCCCAGCATTTT. It specifies CASSLPPGTISPQHF.

This chain uses TRBV19 with TRBJ2-1; the match to TRBD2 covers 10 bases. Per the germline V gene, CDR1 is LNHDA and CDR2 is SQIVND (reference sequence). The CDR3 is 16 amino acids. V trimming: 5 bases; J trimming: 8 bases; junction bases outside the gene matches: 12. The CDR3 is CASSPASGRGMDEQFF. CDR3 nucleotides: TGTGCCAGTAGTCCGGCTAGCGGGAGAGGGATGGATGAGCAGTTCTTC.

This sequence joins TRBV6-2 or TRBV6-3 and TRBJ2-2; TRBD2 aligns across 10 bases. Unmatched junction bases numbered 7, after V lost 5 bases and J lost 4 bases. This CDR3 is 16 amino acids long. Germline V gives CDR1 MNHEY, CDR2 SVGEGT. The DNA of the CDR3 is TGTGCCAGCAGTCGGACTAGCGGTTGGGCCACCGGGGAGCTGTTTTTT. Residues: CASSRTSGWATGELFF.

The V and J genes are TRBV28 and TRBJ1-5; D gene unclear. Per germline, CDR1 MDHEN and CDR2 SYDVKM. The CDR3 runs 13 residues. V was pared by 3 bases and J by 1 base, with 4 bases between. The CDR3 sequence: CASSFLSNQPQHF. CDR3 bases: TGTGCCAGCAGTTTCTTGAGCAATCAGCCCCAGCATTTT.

The chain uses TRBV5-1 and TRBJ1-4, with D unresolved. Trimming took 0 bases from V and 1 from J, leaving 7 bases between them. The CDR3 spans 15 residues. CDR1 and CDR2 from the germline V gene are SGHRS and YFSETQ. CDR3 in amino acids: CASSLATGTNEKLFF. The CDR3, as DNA: TGCGCCAGCAGCTTGGCCACTGGAACTAATGAAAAACTGTTTTTT.

The chain couples TRBV6-5 to TRBJ1-1; 12 bases fit TRBD1. Germline V gene data show CDR1 as MNHEY and CDR2 as SVGAGI. The V and J ends lost 5 bases and 3 bases, in that order; junction bases with no gene match: 4. The CDR3 is 15 amino acids. This CDR3 reads CASSTGQGAYTEAFF. The DNA for the CDR3 is TGTGCCAGCAGTACGGGACAGGGGGCATACACTGAAGCTTTCTTT.

In DNA, the CDR3 is TGTGCCAGCTCACCGCGACAGGGGGGGAGGGCTGAAGCTTTCTTT. This translates into CASSPRQGGRAEAFF. This chain links TRBV18 with TRBJ1-1; 9 bases agree with TRBD1. The CDR3 sequence is 15 residues long. From germline, CDR1 is KGHSH and CDR2 LQKENI. V shed 3 bases and J 6 bases; nucleotides not matched to a gene: 8.